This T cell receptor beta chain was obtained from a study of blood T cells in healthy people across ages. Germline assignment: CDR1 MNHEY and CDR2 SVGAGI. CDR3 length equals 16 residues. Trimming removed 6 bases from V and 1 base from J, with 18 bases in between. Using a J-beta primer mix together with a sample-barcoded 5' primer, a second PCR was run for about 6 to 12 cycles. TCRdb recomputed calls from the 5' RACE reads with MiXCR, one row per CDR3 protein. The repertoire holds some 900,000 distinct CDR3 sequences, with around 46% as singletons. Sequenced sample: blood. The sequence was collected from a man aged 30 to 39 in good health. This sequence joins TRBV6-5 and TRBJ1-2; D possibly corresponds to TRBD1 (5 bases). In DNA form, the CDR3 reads TGTGCCAGCAGCCTCGGACCCCGGGGCTTTAACTATGGCTACACCTTC. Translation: CASSLGPRGFNYGYTF.